The rows below give T cell receptor beta chains drawn from one sample of a study of identifying expanded T cells in peripheral blood. Libraries were prepared by immunoSEQ multiplex PCR; TCRdb keeps only in-frame clonotypes and omits some of them. The sample has approximately 86,000 clones; 85% are singletons. Material: blood. The origin of the receptors is a person aged 18-70 years in good health. The CDR3 runs from the conserved cysteine through the conserved F or W. A D gene is named only where the DNA matches it firmly.

cdr3_length	v_call	d_call	j_call	cdr3_aa
12	TRBV18	.	TRBJ2-7	CASSPQLGEQYF
14	TRBV5-4	.	TRBJ2-5	CASSLGTNQETQYF
16	TRBV6-5	.	TRBJ1-3	CASSYSTRLSGNTIYF
13	TRBV30	.	TRBJ1-5	CAWSGRGYQPQHF
18	TRBV7-9	.	TRBJ1-3	CASSLDGAFGPKKNTIYF
14	TRBV5-1	.	TRBJ1-4	CASSATSTNEKLFF
14	TRBV7-2	.	TRBJ1-2	CASRDRWANYGYTF
15	TRBV18	.	TRBJ1-1	CASSPQVQGGTEAFF
16	TRBV19	TRBD1	TRBJ1-2	CASSPLPGQNTYGYTF
13	TRBV5-6	.	TRBJ1-2	CASSQGTDYGYTF
14	TRBV9	.	TRBJ2-2	CASSVETASGELFF
12	TRBV11-2	.	TRBJ2-7	CASSLTGYEQYF
17	TRBV7-2	TRBD1	TRBJ1-2	CASSLWDRGALGYGYTF
15	TRBV18	.	TRBJ2-1	CASSPPGKGYNEQFF
13	TRBV5-8	.	TRBJ1-6	CASRSLGPSPLHF
16	TRBV2	TRBD2	TRBJ2-1	CAKKTSGGAVGNEQFF
18	TRBV18	.	TRBJ2-3	CASSPQASGGRRTDTQYF
13	TRBV9	TRBD1	TRBJ2-1	CASSTDRGRVQFF
17	TRBV4-3	.	TRBJ1-1	CASSQDNRKGGSTEAFF
13	TRBV5-1	.	TRBJ2-2	CASSPKGTGELFF
13	TRBV6-1	.	TRBJ1-1	CASSRQVNTEAFF
15	TRBV18	.	TRBJ1-4	CASSPEGHRNEKLFF
14	TRBV28	TRBD1	TRBJ2-2	CASSSGQVNGELFF
16	TRBV18	.	TRBJ1-2	CASSPSDGGPSYGYTF
14	TRBV4-1	.	TRBJ1-2	CASSRSRSGDGYTF
12	TRBV7-8	.	TRBJ2-5	CASSLETGAQYF
14	TRBV7-6	.	TRBJ2-5	CASSLEQGMETQYF
14	TRBV9	.	TRBJ2-3	CASKRSPRADTQYF
13	TRBV10-3	.	TRBJ1-2	CAISESERLGYTF
13	TRBV30	.	TRBJ1-3	CAWSGSSGNTIYF
13	TRBV29-1	TRBD1	TRBJ2-3	CSDSQGAIDTQYF
18	TRBV11-3	.	TRBJ1-4	CASSFGGNYLITNEKLFF
16	TRBV7-2	.	TRBJ1-2	CASSKGGEQANYGYTF
16	TRBV2	TRBD1	TRBJ2-2	CASSEAGTGLTGELFF
15	TRBV4-3	.	TRBJ1-4	CASSQDAPSGEKLFF
16	TRBV4-3	TRBD1	TRBJ1-2	CASSQERQGANYGYTF
16	TRBV2	.	TRBJ2-7	CASSSRQVPPPYEQYF
17	TRBV4-1	TRBD1	TRBJ1-6	CASSQDPNRGASSPLHF
13	TRBV25-1	.	TRBJ2-7	CASSEQGLVEQYF
14	TRBV25-1	TRBD2	TRBJ2-5	CASSTLADQETQYF
15	TRBV5-4	.	TRBJ1-1	CASSLGAGPNNEAFF
14	TRBV6-5	.	TRBJ1-2	CASGGTQTPGGYTF
13	TRBV6-6	.	TRBJ1-5	CASSPGGNQPQHF
16	TRBV10-3	.	TRBJ2-7	CAISESSGTQAYEQYF
12	TRBV7-9	.	TRBJ1-1	CASMSEYTEAFF
14	TRBV11-3	.	TRBJ1-1	CASSLDQVNTEAFF
14	TRBV6-6	TRBD1	TRBJ1-2	CASSYSGTGGGYTF
13	TRBV11-2	.	TRBJ1-2	CASSSSGHYGYTF
16	TRBV2	TRBD1	TRBJ1-6	CASTPGTGAYNSPLHF
15	TRBV18	TRBD1	TRBJ1-2	CASSLAGGGNYGYTF
14	TRBV18	.	TRBJ2-7	CASSRPPPLTEQYF
15	TRBV5-1	.	TRBJ1-1	CASSSLLTGTTEAFF
11	TRBV7-6	.	TRBJ2-7	CASSNSGEQYF
13	TRBV27	.	TRBJ1-2	CASSLEGHYGYTF
13	TRBV25-1	TRBD1	TRBJ1-4	CASHDRGEEKLFF
16	TRBV12-5	.	TRBJ2-2	CASGFDWTANTGELFF